The clone carrying this T cell receptor beta chain was recorded only once. This record belongs to a study of blood T cell repertoires in COVID-19. Study-level information: Samples came from the United States, Italy and Spain, spanning acute and convalescent COVID-19.

The trim removed 8 bases at V and 7 bases at J, leaving 7 bases unmatched. Per the germline V gene, CDR1 is MGHDK and CDR2 is SYGVNS. The CDR3 runs 12 residues. Authors' methods: Estimates of nucleated cell counts were drawn from the amplification of reference gene primers. The repertoire was sequenced with immunoSEQ multiplex PCR; TCRdb's copy has only in-frame clones and lacks some. Clonal size and the V and J genes are those of that table, whereas D and trimming came from the DNA. This table has under 300,000 clones, more than 85% appearing once. The sample comprised peripheral blood. V usage is TRBV25-1 and J usage is TRBJ2-5; 7 positions agree with TRBD1. The TCR originated in a woman in her 70s with active or convalescent COVID-19. Here the CDR3 DNA reads TGTGCCAGCTTTGACAGGGCGGCGACCCAGTACTTC. Protein product: CASFDRAATQYF.